The 11 T cell receptor beta chains below all came from one sample that was sequenced in a study of CD8+CD57+ T cells in acquired aplastic anemia (dated by TCRdb to the late 2010s). TCRdb lists the instrument as Illumina HiSeq 2000. Profiling of TCR beta VDJ combinations and CDR3 sequences used genomic DNA as the template. TCRdb redid the processing of the public reads, applying fastp at Q25 and MiXCR, and retained in-frame beta chains. For every CDR3 protein sequence, its rows merge into one entry that carries the most common genes and DNA. The sample table holds 250,000 to 300,000 distinct CDR3 sequences, of which around 60% were seen once. The ten most abundant clones make up roughly 8% of the sample. The material sequenced was sorted CD4+, CD8+, or CD8+CD57+ T cells (not recorded which) from PBMCs. These receptors all come from a human donor with severe aplastic anemia or a healthy control (not recorded which).

The chain combines TRBV29-1 with TRBJ1-1, with TRBD1 matching 7 bases. The V segment lost 0 bases and the J segment 5 bases; nucleotides outside the gene matches: 12. Germline CDR1 and CDR2: SQVTM and ANQGSEA. The CDR3 has 16 amino acids. CDR3: CSVEDPPGGWRTEAFF. CDR3 nucleotides: TGCAGCGTTGAAGATCCGCCAGGGGGTTGGAGGACTGAAGCTTTCTTT.

The chain joins TRBV5-1 to TRBJ2-1; D may be TRBD1 (6 bases). Per germline, CDR1 SGHRS and CDR2 YFSETQ. The CDR3 consists of 15 residues. The germline V and J ends were trimmed by 1 base and 3 bases, with 11 bases remaining between them. The CDR3 loop is CASSLSNRDYNEQFF. The CDR3, as DNA: TGCGCCAGCAGCTTGTCGAACAGGGACTACAATGAGCAGTTCTTC. Full variable domain (rest looked up from reference TRBV5-1 and TRBJ2-1): KAGVTQTPRYLIKTRGQQVTLSCSPISGHRSVSWYQQTPGQGLQFLFEYFSETQRNKGNFPGRFSGRQFSNSRSEMNVSTLELGDSALYLCASSLSNRDYNEQFFGPGTRLTVL.

The rearrangement joins TRBV9 to TRBJ1-3; D might be TRBD1 (6 bases). Germline values: CDR1 SGDLS, CDR2 YYNGEE. This CDR3 contains 15 residues. Trimming removed 1 base from V and 3 bases from J, with 11 bases in between. CDR3 nucleotide sequence: TGTGCCAGCAGCGTATTACAGGGTAGTGGAAACACCATATATTTT. It is translated as CASSVLQGSGNTIYF.

This clonotype was picked up a small number of times. This CDR3 is CSVEAGGLRGAQFF. The DNA of the CDR3 is TGCAGCGTTGAGGCGGGAGGGCTCCGAGGCGCGCAGTTCTTC. The V call is TRBV29-1, the J call TRBJ2-1; TRBD2 matches 9 bases. The CDR3 extends over 14 amino acids. Germline loops: CDR1 SQVTM, CDR2 ANQGSEA. J gave up 12 bases and V 3 bases, and 12 bases lay outside the gene matches.

The chain links TRBV7-9 to TRBJ2-7; 7 bases are a match to TRBD2. CDR3 length equals 15 residues. V shed 3 bases and J 4 bases; nucleotides not matched to a gene: 9. Per germline, CDR1 SEHNR and CDR2 FQNEAQ (reference sequence). This chain's CDR3 is CASSLRLATIYEQYF. CDR3 nucleotides: TGTGCCAGCAGCTTGCGACTAGCTACCATTTACGAGCAGTACTTC.

V and J are TRBV7-9 and TRBJ2-7, with TRBD1 matching over 7 bases. V dropped 3 bases and J dropped 3; count of bases not matched to a gene: 5. Germline CDR1 reads SEHNR; CDR2 reads FQNEAQ (reference sequence). The CDR3 is made up of 14 amino acids. The CDR3: CASSFTGVDYEQYF. The CDR3 nucleotides read TGTGCCAGCAGCTTCACAGGGGTTGACTACGAGCAGTACTTC.

This sequence joins TRBV19 and TRBJ1-1, with 9 bases that match TRBD1. Germline CDR1 reads LNHDA; CDR2 reads SQIVND (reference sequence). The junction had 11 bases not matched to a gene; V was cut back by 6 bases and J by 0 bases. CDR3 length: 17 residues. The CDR3 here is CASSITGQGMMNTEAFF. The CDR3 nucleotides are TGTGCCAGTAGCATCACCGGACAGGGGATGATGAACACTGAAGCTTTCTTT.

This clonotype was seen a handful of times. The CDR3 spells CASSPGTGMGTEAFF. The CDR3 nucleotides read TGTGCCAGCAGCCCCGGGACAGGGATGGGGACTGAAGCTTTCTTT. V usage is TRBV7-3 and J usage is TRBJ1-1, with 9 bases identical to TRBD1. The CDR3 totals 15 residues. V was clipped by 5 bases and J by 5 bases; unmatched bases: 9. The germline gives CDR1 SGHTA, CDR2 FQGTGA.

To note about this clonotype: Relative to the germline gene, one junction end is altered; a read error may explain this. V usage is TRBV20-1 and J usage is TRBJ2-5, with a weak D call TRBD2 (5 bases). The germline gives CDR1 DFQATT, CDR2 SNEGSKA (reference sequence). The CDR3 runs to 11 residues. In DNA form, the CDR3 reads TGCAGTTCTAGGACTGGGGAGACCCAGTACTTC. Encoded protein: CSSRTGETQYF.

This clonotype came up many times. The chain joins TRBV7-3 to TRBJ2-1, with D possibly matching TRBD1 (6 bases). Per germline, CDR1 SGHTA and CDR2 FQGTGA. The CDR3 length is 19 residues. Trimming shortened V by 5 bases and J by 1 base, and 24 bases separated the two germline ends. CDR3 coding DNA: TGTGCCAGCAGCGAAAGTGGGGGCCTAACTCCAAGATCCTACAATGAGCAGTTCTTC. Protein: CASSESGGLTPRSYNEQFF.

The chain uses TRBV6-1 and TRBJ2-7; D gene ambiguous. V lost 5 bases and J 4 bases, leaving 6 bases between the germline ends. Per the germline V gene, CDR1 is MNHNS and CDR2 is SASEGT. This CDR3 region has 11 residues. Here the CDR3 DNA reads TGTGCCAGCAGTACTTATTACGAGCAGTACTTC. Protein product: CASSTYYEQYF.